This TCR beta chain was observed in a study of blood T cell repertoires in COVID-19 (TCRdb year 2020). The study in broad terms: Samples covering the acute and convalescent phases of COVID-19 were provided by collaborators in the United States, Italy and Spain. The dataset comprised deeply sampled blood TCRbeta repertoires from subjects exposed to, actively infected with, or recovered from COVID-19. The samples were drawn from two sources: the first 160 participants of the ongoing ImmuneRACE study, and 1,200 or so subjects contributed by 6 global collaborators. Nearly every sample came with metadata listing a de-identified subject ID, COVID-19 status, age in years and sex. The prospective study material was composed of cDNA or gDNA derived from T cells, B-cell-depleted T cells, or PBMCs. HLA class I and class II types, where available, came from metadata supplied by the sample provider rather than from assay-based typing. The repertoires were released in a freely available public database intended as a resource for research on the immune response to SARS-CoV-2.

Regarding this clone: Which antigen it targets is not known. Per-base qualities were not stored, and no clone one base away is much larger. The same CDR3 arises from other DNA sequences in this sample as well.

Study-wide conclusions, independent of this receptor: How much clinical and demographic metadata was included differed by source and by participant, and the metadata was provided uncurated.

TCRbeta CDR3 regions were amplified from genomic DNA using the immunoSEQ Assay, a bias-controlled multiplex PCR. Per the original workflow: The number of nucleated cells in each sample was estimated by amplification of reference gene primers within the assay. To quantify the absolute abundance of each unique TCRbeta CDR3 rearrangement, sequence reads were collapsed and filtered. Productive Simpson clonality was computed per sample as the square root of Simpson's diversity index over productive rearrangements. The immuneACCESS repertoire file appears here via TCRdb, limited to in-frame rearrangements. These files lack a portion of the clones; in checked studies, under half of the deficit traces to unresolved V genes, and the cause of the others is not known. V and J calls plus clone size are reproduced from that table; the DNA served to infer D and trimming. The sample has some 120,000 clones on record, 80% to 95% of them singletons. Roughly 2.1% of the sample is in the top ten clones.

At one collaborating source in Seattle, patients were enrolled during active infection and were followed longitudinally through the course of disease. Collaborating institutions collected whole blood in K2EDTA tubes following their own protocols. Collaborator samples were shipped for TCRbeta analysis as frozen whole blood, isolated PBMCs, or DNA extracted from either sample type. The TCR sequence derives from a man between 50 and 59 years old with COVID-19, enrolled during active disease. The source material was peripheral blood.

The CDR3 protein sequence reads: CASSLGGGQETQYF. The DNA sequence follows: TGCGCCAGCAGCTTGGGTGGAGGGCAAGAGACCCAGTACTTC. This sequence uses TRBV5-1 and TRBJ2-5, with TRBD2 as a weak D call on 6 bases. CDR1 and CDR2, per the germline V gene, are SGHRS and YFSETQ. Spanning cysteine to phenylalanine, the CDR3 consists of 14 amino acids. The only DNA kept is the CDR3, 42 bases in frame from the first base. V is cut by 0 bases and J by 2 bases, and the space between the germline ends is 8 bases.